These T cell receptor beta chains were read from a single sample in a study of T cell changes during pregnancy in multiple sclerosis. Assay used: immunoSEQ multiplex PCR; TCRdb lists only in-frame clones, some missing. The repertoire consists of 55,000 to 65,000 clones, with 85% to 95% occurring once and the leading ten covering 3.5%. The sequences come from CD8+ T cells from peripheral blood mononuclear cells, collected in the third trimester of pregnancy. All receptors come from a female donor with multiple sclerosis, enrolled in a pregnancy study. The conserved cysteine and the conserved F or W are not part of the CDR3 here.

>TRBJ2-3|TRBV27
ASSLMGLAGPDTQY
>TRBJ2-1|TRBV6-5
ASSYSGIAGGNEQF
>TRBJ2-7|TRBV11-2
ASSLVPGLSYEQY
>TRBJ2-7|TRBV6-6
ASSKTDPTYEQY
>TRBJ2-7|TRBV29-1
SVGSRTGVIYEQY
>TRBJ1-1|TRBV7-9
ASSEGLYGQHEAF
>TRBJ2-3|TRBV15
ATSSRASGNTDTQY
>TRBJ2-1|TRBV5-1
ASRRTSGYNEQF
>TRBJ1-3|TRBV2
ASSGAGEGTGNTIY
>TRBJ2-1|TRBV4-1
ASSQDGTGAMNEQF
>TRBJ2-7|TRBV4-1
ASSQGQGTVTYEQY
>TRBJ1-3|TRBV28
ASSYRHLSGNTIY
>TRBJ1-2|TRBV19
ASSPRTGGVDYGYT
>TRBJ2-2|TRBV6-4
ASSQNRQGVGELF
>TRBJ2-3|TRBV5-1
ASSIGQGTDTQY
>TRBJ1-4|TRBV11-2
ASSLGSGGEEKLF
>TRBJ1-6|TRBV9
ASSVSWGDSPLH
>TRBJ1-4|TRBV5-1
ASSITGTGLEKLF
>TRBJ2-1|TRBV2
ASSGLAGASSYNEQF
>TRBJ1-3|TRBV9
ATSQGAKGNTIY
>TRBJ2-3|TRBV5-8
ASSLRTTTDTQY
>TRBJ2-5|TRBV9
ASSAGLAAFGETQY
>TRBJ2-7|TRBV30
AWTGTSTYEQY
>TRBJ2-1|TRBV29-1
SVSSSYNEQF
>TRBJ2-3|TRBV7-8
ASRSGQSSTDTQY
>TRBJ2-3|TRBV10-2
ASSDPGSSGSVGTDTQY
>TRBJ2-5|TRBV25-1
ASSETGAGRALY
>TRBJ1-3|TRBV4-1
ASSLGISGNTIY
>TRBJ1-5|TRBV2
ASTGTVDSNQPQH